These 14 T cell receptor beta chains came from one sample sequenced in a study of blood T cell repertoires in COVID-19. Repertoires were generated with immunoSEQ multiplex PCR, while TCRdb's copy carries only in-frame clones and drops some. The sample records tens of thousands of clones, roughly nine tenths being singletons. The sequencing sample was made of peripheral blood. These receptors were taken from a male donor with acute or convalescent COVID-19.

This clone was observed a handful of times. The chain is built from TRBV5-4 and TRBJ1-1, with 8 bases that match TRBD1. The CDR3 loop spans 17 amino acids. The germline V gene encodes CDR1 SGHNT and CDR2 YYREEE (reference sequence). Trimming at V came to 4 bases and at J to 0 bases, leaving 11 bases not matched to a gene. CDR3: CASSPPGTGSVNTEAFF. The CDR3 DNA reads TGTGCCAGCAGCCCTCCCGGGACAGGTTCGGTGAACACTGAAGCTTTCTTT. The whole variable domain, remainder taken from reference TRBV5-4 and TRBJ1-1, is ETGVTQSPTHLIKTRGQQVTLRCSSQSGHNTVSWYQQALGQGPQFIFQYYREEENGRGNFPPRFSGLQFPNYSSELNVNALELDDSALYLCASSPPGTGSVNTEAFFGQGTRLTVV.

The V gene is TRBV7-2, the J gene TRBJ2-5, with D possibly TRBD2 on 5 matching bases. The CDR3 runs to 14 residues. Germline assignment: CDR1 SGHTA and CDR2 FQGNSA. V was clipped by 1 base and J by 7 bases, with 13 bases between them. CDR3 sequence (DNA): TGTGCCAGCAGCTTAGGACTACCCCCCAGGACCCAGTACTTC. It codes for CASSLGLPPRTQYF.

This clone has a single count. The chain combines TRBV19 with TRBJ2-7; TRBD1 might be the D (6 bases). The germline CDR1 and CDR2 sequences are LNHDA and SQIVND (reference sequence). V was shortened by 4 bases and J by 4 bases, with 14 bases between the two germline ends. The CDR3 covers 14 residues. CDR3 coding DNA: TGTGCCAGTAGTAGACGGGACACAGGTTACGAGCAGTACTTC. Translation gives CASSRRDTGYEQYF.

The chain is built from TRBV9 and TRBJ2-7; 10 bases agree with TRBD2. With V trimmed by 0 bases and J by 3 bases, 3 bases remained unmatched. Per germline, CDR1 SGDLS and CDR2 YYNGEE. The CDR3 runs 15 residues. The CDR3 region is CASSVGASGGYEQYF. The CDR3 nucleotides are TGTGCCAGCAGCGTAGGGGCTAGCGGGGGCTACGAGCAGTACTTC.

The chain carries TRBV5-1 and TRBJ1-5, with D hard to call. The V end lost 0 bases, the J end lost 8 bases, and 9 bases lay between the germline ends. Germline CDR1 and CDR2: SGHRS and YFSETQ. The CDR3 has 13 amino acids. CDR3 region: CASSLAPNEPQHF. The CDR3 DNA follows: TGCGCCAGCAGCTTGGCACCTAACGAGCCCCAGCATTTT.

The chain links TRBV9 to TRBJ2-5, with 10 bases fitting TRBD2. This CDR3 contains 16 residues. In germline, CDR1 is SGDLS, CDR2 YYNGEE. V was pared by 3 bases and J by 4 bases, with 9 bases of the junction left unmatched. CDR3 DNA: TGTGCCAGCAGCGGATATTTAGCGGGGGGAGGAGAGACCCAGTACTTC. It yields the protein CASSGYLAGGGETQYF. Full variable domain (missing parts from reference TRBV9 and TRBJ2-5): DSGVTQTPKHLITATGQRVTLRCSPRSGDLSVYWYQQSLDQGLQFLIQYYNGEERAKGNILERFSAQQFPDLHSELNLSSLELGDSALYFCASSGYLAGGGETQYFGPGTRLLVL.

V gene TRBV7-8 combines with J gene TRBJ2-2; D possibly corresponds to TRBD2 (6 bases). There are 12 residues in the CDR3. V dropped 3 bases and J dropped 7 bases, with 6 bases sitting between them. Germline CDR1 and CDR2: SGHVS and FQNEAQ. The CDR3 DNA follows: TGTGCCAGCAGCTTGGAGGGCGGGGAGCTGTTTTTT. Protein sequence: CASSLEGGELFF.

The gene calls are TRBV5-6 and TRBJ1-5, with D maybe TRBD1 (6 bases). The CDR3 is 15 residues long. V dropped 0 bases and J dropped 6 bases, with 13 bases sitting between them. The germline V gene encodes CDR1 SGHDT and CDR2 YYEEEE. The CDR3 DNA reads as TGTGCCAGCAGCTTGGCCAGGGGCCGGGGTCAGCCCCAGCATTTT. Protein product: CASSLARGRGQPQHF.

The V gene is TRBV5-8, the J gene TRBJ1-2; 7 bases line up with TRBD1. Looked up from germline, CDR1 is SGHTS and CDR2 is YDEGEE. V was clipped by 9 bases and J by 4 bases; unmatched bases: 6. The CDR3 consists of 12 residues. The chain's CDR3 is CATGTVGYGYTF. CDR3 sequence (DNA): TGTGCCACAGGGACAGTCGGCTATGGCTACACCTTC.

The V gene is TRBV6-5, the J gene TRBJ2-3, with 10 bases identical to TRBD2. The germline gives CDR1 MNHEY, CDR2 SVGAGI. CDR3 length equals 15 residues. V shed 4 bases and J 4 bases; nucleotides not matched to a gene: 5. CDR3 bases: TGTGCCAGCAGTTCGAGCGGGGGGGCCCCAGATACGCAGTATTTT. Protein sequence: CASSSSGGAPDTQYF.

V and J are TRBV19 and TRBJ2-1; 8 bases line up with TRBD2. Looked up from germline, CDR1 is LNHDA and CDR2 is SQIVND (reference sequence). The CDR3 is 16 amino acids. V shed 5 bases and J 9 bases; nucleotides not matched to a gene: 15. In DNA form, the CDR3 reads TGTGCCAGTAGTCCCCTATTGGGCGGGGGGCACGGTGAGCAGTTCTTC. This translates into CASSPLLGGGHGEQFF.

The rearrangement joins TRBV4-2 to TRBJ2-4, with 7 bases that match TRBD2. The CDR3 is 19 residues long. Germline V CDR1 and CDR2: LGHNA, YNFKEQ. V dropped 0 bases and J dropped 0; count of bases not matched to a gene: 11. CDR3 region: CASSQDRASGQLAKNIQYF. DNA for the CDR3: TGTGCCAGCAGCCAAGATCGGGCTAGCGGCCAATTAGCCAAAAACATTCAGTACTTC.

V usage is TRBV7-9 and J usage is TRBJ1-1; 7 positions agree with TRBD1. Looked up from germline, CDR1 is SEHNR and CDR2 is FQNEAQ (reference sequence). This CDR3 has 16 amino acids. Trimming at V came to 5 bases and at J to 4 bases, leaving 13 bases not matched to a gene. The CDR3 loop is CASSPGQWGRGTEAFF. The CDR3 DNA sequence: TGTGCCAGCAGCCCGGGACAGTGGGGTCGGGGCACTGAAGCTTTCTTT. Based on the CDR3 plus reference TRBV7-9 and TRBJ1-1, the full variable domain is DTGVSQNPRHKITKRGQNVTFRCDPISEHNRLYWYRQTLGQGPEFLTYFQNEAQLEKSRLLSDRFSAERPKGSFSTLEIQRTEQGDSAMYLCASSPGQWGRGTEAFFGQGTRLTVV.

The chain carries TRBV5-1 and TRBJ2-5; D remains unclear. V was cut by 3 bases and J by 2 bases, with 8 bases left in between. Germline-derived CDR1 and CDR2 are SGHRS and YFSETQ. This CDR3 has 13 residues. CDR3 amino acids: CASSYATQETQYF. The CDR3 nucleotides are TGCGCCAGCAGCTACGCTACTCAAGAGACCCAGTACTTC.